The subject of this entry is one T cell receptor (beta chain). Germline V gene lookup returns CDR1 LNHNV and CDR2 YYDKDF (reference sequence). The ends lost 3 bases at V and 4 bases at J; junction bases unmatched: 3. This CDR3 spans 14 amino acids. The data stem from a study of blood T cell repertoires in COVID-19. Study information: Italy, Spain and the United States were the sources of the convalescent and acute COVID-19 samples. Nucleic acid was either cDNA or gDNA, and it came from T cells, B-cell-depleted T cells, or PBMCs.

The authors' processing: Nucleated cell counts were estimated from reference gene primer amplification. Only in-frame clones appear in the TCRdb table, and some are missing; sequencing was by immunoSEQ multiplex PCR. That table is the source of V, J and clone size, and D and trimming were worked out from the DNA. The data show roughly 77,000 clones, roughly 73% seen once. The sequence was obtained from a human donor in a cohort sampled during active COVID-19. The chain is built from TRBV15 and TRBJ2-3; 8 positions match TRBD2. The sample taken for sequencing was peripheral blood. In DNA form, the CDR3 reads TGTGCCACCAGCAGGAGGCGGGGGGCAGATACGCAGTATTTT. Translation: CATSRRRGADTQYF.